This T cell receptor beta chain was recorded in a study of CD8+CD57+ T cells in acquired aplastic anemia. The V end lost 2 bases, the J end lost 5 bases, and 10 bases lay between the germline ends. The CDR3 totals 13 residues. Per germline, CDR1 ENHRY and CDR2 SYGVKD. Investigators profiled TCR beta VDJ and CDR3 from genomic DNA template. Each CDR3 protein gets one entry after TCRdb re-called the reads with MiXCR. The table has about 110,000 distinct CDR3 sequences, 51% seen once; the top ten hold roughly 34%. The genes are TRBV10-3 and TRBJ2-7, with D maybe TRBD1 (6 bases). The TCR was taken from a human donor in good health, serving as a control. What was sequenced was sorted CD4+, CD8+, or CD8+CD57+ T cells (not recorded which) from PBMCs. CDR3 in DNA: TGTGCCATCAGTGAGCGGACAGAGGACGAGCAGTACTTC. Encoded protein: CAISERTEDEQYF.